The clone carrying this TCR beta chain was seen many times. Time point defined: persistent/refractory GD, antithyroid drugs over 5 years with positive TRAb. Isolated PBMC RNA provided the starting material for the TCR library. In germline, CDR1 is MNHEY, CDR2 SVGEGT. V was clipped by 7 bases and J by 8 bases, with 14 bases between them. This CDR3 spans 12 amino acids. According to the study, TCR beta libraries were built with iRepertoire HTBI primers and CDR3-region Arm-PCR. TCRdb redid the calling of the multiplex PCR reads with MiXCR, one entry per CDR3 protein. This sample has over 300,000 distinct CDR3 sequences, with around 20% found just once. These data belong to a study of regulatory T cells in long-lasting Graves disease.

The chain couples TRBV6-2 or TRBV6-3 to TRBJ1-1, with D possibly matching TRBD1 (5 bases). The source of this sequence is a female donor with Graves disease. The sequences come from peripheral blood mononuclear cells (PBMCs), collected when the disease was refractory, from a patient treated with antithyroid drugs. The CDR3 loop is CASNRAPGEAFF. The CDR3 DNA reads TGTGCCAGCAATCGGGCCCCAGGGGAAGCTTTCTTT.